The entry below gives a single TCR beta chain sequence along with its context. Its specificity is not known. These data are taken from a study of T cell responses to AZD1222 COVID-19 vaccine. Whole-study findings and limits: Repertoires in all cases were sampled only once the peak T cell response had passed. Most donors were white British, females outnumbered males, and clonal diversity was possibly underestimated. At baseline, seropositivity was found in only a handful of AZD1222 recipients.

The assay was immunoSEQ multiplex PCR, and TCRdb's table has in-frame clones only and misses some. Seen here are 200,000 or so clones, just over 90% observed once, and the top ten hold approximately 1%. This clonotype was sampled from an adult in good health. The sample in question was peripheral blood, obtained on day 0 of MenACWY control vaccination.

The CDR3 DNA sequence: TGTGCCAGCAGCTTTTCCACAGTGACCTCTGGAAACACCATATATTTT. Its translation: CASSFSTVTSGNTIYF. The J gene is TRBJ1-3, the V gene TRBV5-6; unclear D gene. The CDR3 totals 16 residues. Germline-derived CDR1 and CDR2 are SGHDT and YYEEEE. V lost 2 bases, J lost 0 bases, and 12 bases lay in between.